Sequencing of this T cell receptor beta chain was carried out in a study of T cells in Graves' hyperthyroidism and ophthalmopathy. Study-wide points: From stable hyperthyroidism, ophthalmopathy was separated by a 13 V-J model.

The CDR3 regions of TCR beta were amplified from RNA transcripts. A first-round RT-PCR of the TCR CDR3 used the HTBI primer set. Via MiXCR, TCRdb re-called the multiplex PCR reads, giving one row per CDR3 protein. Here the sample spans about 380,000 distinct CDR3 sequences, about 13% being singletons. This clonotype has a handful of counts. Its antigen remains unknown. Trimming removed 4 bases from V and 8 bases from J, with 18 bases in between. The CDR3 runs 15 residues. The germline V gene encodes CDR1 MNHEY and CDR2 SMNVEV (reference sequence). Input material: blood. The source of this sequence is a man aged 25 to 45 with Graves' hyperthyroidism that later progressed to Graves' ophthalmopathy. This chain connects TRBV27 to TRBJ2-1; maybe TRBD2 (6 bases). The CDR3, as DNA: TGTGCCAGCAGTTCCGGACTAATGGGGCGTGATGAGCAGTTCTTC. Translating gives CASSSGLMGRDEQFF.